The following is a T cell receptor (beta chain) sequence with its context. Study processing details: By means of reference gene primer amplification, nucleated cell counts were estimated. TCRdb's table, derived via immunoSEQ multiplex PCR, lists solely in-frame clones and lacks some. V and J calls and clone size are as listed in that table; D and trimming were resolved from the DNA. Of about 110,000 clones listed, approximately 90% are singletons. The record originates from a study of blood T cell repertoires in COVID-19. Germline lookup yields CDR1 SNHLY and CDR2 FYNNEI. This CDR3 has 13 residues. Between the trimmed V and J ends, which lost 5 bases and 2 bases, there was a span of 6 bases.

The origin of this receptor is a woman between 45 and 60 years old with acute or convalescent COVID-19. Input material: peripheral blood. This rearrangement joins TRBV2 to TRBJ2-2; the D is unclear. DNA for the CDR3: TGTGCCAGCAGTTTTCTAAACACCGGGGAGCTGTTTTTT. The encoded protein is CASSFLNTGELFF. The whole variable domain, remainder taken from reference TRBV2 and TRBJ2-2, is EPEVTQTPSHQVTQMGQEVILRCVPISNHLYFYWYRQILGQKVEFLVSFYNNEISEKSEIFDDQFSVERPDGSNFTLKIRSTKLEDSAMYFCASSFLNTGELFFGEGSRLTVL.